This paragraph covers one T cell receptor (beta chain) sequence. Its antigen is not identified. A junction boundary mismatches the germline segment, possibly from a read error. This sample's RNA came from whole unsorted tissue. More than 3 cm separated this lung sample from the edge of the tumor. This sample stems from a study of tumor and adjacent non-tumor tissue in lung cancer. Study-wide background: The cohort had about 12 adenocarcinoma, a couple of squamous cell and 1 small cell patients. On average, productive TCRbeta reads reached about 4 million per sample.

Germline V CDR1 and CDR2: KGHDR, SFDVKD. This CDR3 comprises 16 residues. Three rounds of nested PCR, following a modified ARM-PCR protocol, produced the TCRbeta library. TCRdb re-derived calls from the multiplex PCR reads in MiXCR, one entry per CDR3 protein. The sample lists 90,000 to 100,000 distinct CDR3 sequences; 80% were seen once. Findings and limits, study-wide: In normal lung, the top 100 clones were significantly more dominant than in tumor. Patients with more diverse tumor TCRs had worse survival.

The sample comprised distant non-tumor lung tissue. The rearrangement uses TRBV24-1 and TRBJ2-7; TRBD2 matches 9 bases. This sequence was found in a man aged 60-69 years with small cell lung cancer. The CDR3 bases are TGTGCCATCAGTGATACGAGGACTAGCGTTCCCAACGAGCAGTGCTTC. It codes for CAISDTRTSVPNEQCF.